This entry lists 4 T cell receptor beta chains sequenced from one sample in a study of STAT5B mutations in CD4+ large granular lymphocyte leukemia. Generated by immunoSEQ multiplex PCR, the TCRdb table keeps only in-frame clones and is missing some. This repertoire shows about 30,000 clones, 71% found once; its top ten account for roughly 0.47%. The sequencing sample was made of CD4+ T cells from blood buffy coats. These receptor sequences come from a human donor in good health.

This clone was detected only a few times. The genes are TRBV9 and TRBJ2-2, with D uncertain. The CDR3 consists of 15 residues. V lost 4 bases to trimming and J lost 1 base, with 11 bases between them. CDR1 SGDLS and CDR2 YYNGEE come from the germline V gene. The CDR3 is CASSPHALNTGELFF. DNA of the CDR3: TGTGCCAGCAGCCCCCACGCCCTGAACACCGGGGAGCTGTTTTTT.

The CDR3 nucleotides are TGCGCCAGCAGTGGAGTGGGTACCACCGGGGAGCTGTTTTTT. This sequence encodes CASSGVGTTGELFF. The chain links TRBV10-1 to TRBJ2-2; D not certain. CDR1 is WNHNN and CDR2 is SYGVQD in the germline V gene (reference sequence). Trimming cost V 4 bases and J 4 bases, with 10 bases left between them. The CDR3 runs 14 residues.

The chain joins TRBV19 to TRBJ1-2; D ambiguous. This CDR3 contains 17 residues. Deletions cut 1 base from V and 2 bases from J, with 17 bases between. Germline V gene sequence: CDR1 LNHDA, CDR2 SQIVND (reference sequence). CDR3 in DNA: TGTGCCAGTAGTATAGTGCTCGGCCCAACTGGGAACTATGGCTACACCTTC. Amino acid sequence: CASSIVLGPTGNYGYTF.

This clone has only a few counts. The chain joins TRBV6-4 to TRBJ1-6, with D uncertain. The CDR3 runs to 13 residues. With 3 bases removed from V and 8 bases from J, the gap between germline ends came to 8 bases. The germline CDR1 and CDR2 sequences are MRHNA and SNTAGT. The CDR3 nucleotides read TGTGCCAGCAGTGAGGCCTTTGATTCACCCCTCCACTTT. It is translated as CASSEAFDSPLHF.